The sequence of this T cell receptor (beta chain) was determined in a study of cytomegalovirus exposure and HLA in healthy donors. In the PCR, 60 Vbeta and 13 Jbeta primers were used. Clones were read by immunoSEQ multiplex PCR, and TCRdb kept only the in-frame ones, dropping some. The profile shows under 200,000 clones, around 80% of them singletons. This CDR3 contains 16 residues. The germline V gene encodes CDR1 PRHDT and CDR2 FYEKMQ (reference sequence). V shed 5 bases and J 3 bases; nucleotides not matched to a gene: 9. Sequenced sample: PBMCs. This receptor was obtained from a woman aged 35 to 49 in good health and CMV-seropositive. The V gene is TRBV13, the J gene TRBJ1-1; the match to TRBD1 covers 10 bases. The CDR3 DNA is TGTGCCAGCAGCCGGGGGACAGGGGTATTGGACACTGAAGCTTTCTTT. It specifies CASSRGTGVLDTEAFF.